The sequence of this T cell receptor beta chain was determined in a study of cytomegalovirus exposure and HLA in healthy donors. The PCR employed 60 Vbeta primers together with 13 Jbeta primers. This table comes from immunoSEQ multiplex PCR, and its TCRdb copy is limited to in-frame clones, with some not included. The repertoire has about 140,000 clones, over 60% of them found once; the top ten carry around 1.7%. CDR1 and CDR2 from the germline V gene are SGHTA and FQGNSA. Trimming cost V 3 bases and J 6 bases, with 20 bases left between them. The CDR3 loop spans 16 amino acids. The TCR sequence derives from a woman in her 30s in good health and CMV-seronegative. Sequencing used PBMCs. The rearrangement links TRBV7-2 to TRBJ1-1; D may be TRBD1 (5 bases). CDR3 DNA: TGTGCCAGCAGCTTGCCCATTGGGGGGGAGAAACCTGAAGCTTTCTTT. This gives the protein CASSLPIGGEKPEAFF.